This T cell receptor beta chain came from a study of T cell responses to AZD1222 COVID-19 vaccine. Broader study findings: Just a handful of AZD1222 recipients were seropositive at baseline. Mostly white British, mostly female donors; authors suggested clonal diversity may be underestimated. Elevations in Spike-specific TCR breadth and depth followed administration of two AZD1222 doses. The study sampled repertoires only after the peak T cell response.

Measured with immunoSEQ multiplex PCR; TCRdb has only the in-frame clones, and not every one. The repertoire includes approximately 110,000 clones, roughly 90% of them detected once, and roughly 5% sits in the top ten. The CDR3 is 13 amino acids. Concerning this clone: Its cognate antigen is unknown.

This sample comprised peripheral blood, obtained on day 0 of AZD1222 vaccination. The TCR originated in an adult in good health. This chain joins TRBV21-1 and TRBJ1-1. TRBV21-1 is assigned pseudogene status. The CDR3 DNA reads TGTGCCAGCAGCAAAGGGGGTGACACTGAAGCTTTCTTT. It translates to CASSKGGDTEAFF.